Shown below are 9 T cell receptor beta chains from a single sample sequenced in a study of blood T cells in healthy people across ages. Primed by a sample-barcoded 5' primer and a J-beta primer mix, a second PCR proceeded for about 7 to 12 cycles. TCRdb itself ran the 5' RACE reads through MiXCR, one entry per CDR3 protein. The sample includes about 720,000 distinct CDR3 sequences, 20% to 30% seen only once; the top ten take approximately 3.7%. The same data also contributed to another study, on T cells of mothers and their children.

Specimen: blood. These receptors were obtained from a boy aged 10-17 years in good health.

The V call is TRBV4-3, the J call TRBJ2-5; perhaps D is TRBD1 or TRBD2 (5 bases each). Germline loops: CDR1 LGHNA, CDR2 YSLEER. The CDR3 spans 14 residues. Between the trimmed V and J ends, which lost 4 bases and 5 bases, there was a span of 14 bases. The CDR3 spells CASSRGPTGETQYF. In DNA, the CDR3 is TGCGCCAGCAGCCGGGGCCCGACGGGGGAGACCCAGTACTTC.

The rearrangement links TRBV19 to TRBJ1-6; no firm D call. Trimming shortened V by 3 bases and J by 10 bases, and 10 bases separated the two germline ends. Germline V lookup: CDR1 LNHDA, CDR2 SQIVND (reference sequence). The CDR3 spans 13 residues. The CDR3 protein is CASSIGSRSPLHF. The CDR3 DNA reads as TGTGCCAGTAGTATCGGATCGAGGTCACCCCTCCACTTT. The complete variable domain, with remaining parts taken from reference TRBV19 and TRBJ1-6, reads DGGITQSPKYLFRKEGQNVTLSCEQNLNHDAMYWYRQDPGQGLRLIYYSQIVNDFQKGDIAEGYSVSREKKESFPLTVTSAQKNPTAFYLCASSIGSRSPLHFGNGTRLTVT.

The CDR3 protein is CASSQSGPGSVQHYNEQFF. DNA of the CDR3: TGTGCCAGCAGCCAATCTGGGCCCGGGAGCGTTCAACACTACAATGAGCAGTTCTTC. The rearrangement uses TRBV7-2 and TRBJ2-1; possible D gene TRBD2, 6 bases. Per germline, CDR1 SGHTA and CDR2 FQGNSA. V was cut by 5 bases and J by 3 bases, with 26 bases left in between. The CDR3 spans 19 residues.

This clonotype was counted between two and nine times. The rearrangement uses TRBV20-1 and TRBJ2-5; 15 bases map to TRBD2. The CDR3 is 16 amino acids. Germline lookup yields CDR1 DFQATT and CDR2 SNEGSKA (reference sequence). V gave up 1 base and J gave up 4 bases; unmatched junction bases: 4. The CDR3 region is CSARGTSGGAIETQYF. CDR3 nucleotide sequence: TGCAGTGCTAGAGGGACTAGCGGGGGGGCCATAGAGACCCAGTACTTC.

This chain joins TRBV12-3 or TRBV12-4 and TRBJ2-5; D possibly corresponds to TRBD1 (6 bases). Judging by the DNA end, TRBJ2-7 fits better; the J call may be wrong. This CDR3 has 14 amino acids. In DNA form, the CDR3 reads TGTGCCAGCAGTAGACAGGCGGGCCTCTACGAGCAGTACTTC. Residues: CASSRQAGLYEQYF.

This chain uses TRBV15 with TRBJ2-1, with D perhaps being TRBD1 or TRBD2 (6 bases each). The CDR3 has 16 residues. The germline V gene encodes CDR1 LNHNV and CDR2 YYDKDF (reference sequence). Trimming removed 1 base from V and 4 bases from J, with 14 bases in between. The CDR3 protein is CATSRAPGAGYNEQFF. The CDR3 nucleotides are TGTGCCACCAGCAGAGCTCCAGGGGCGGGATACAATGAGCAGTTCTTC.

This clonotype was recorded at least ten times. The V call is TRBV29-1, the J call TRBJ2-5, with TRBD1 matching over 8 bases. Losses at the gene ends were 6 bases for V and 1 base for J; bases not matched to a gene: 1. The CDR3 is 12 amino acids. Germline V lookup: CDR1 SQVTM, CDR2 ANQGSEA. CDR3 in amino acids: CSVGTGQETQYF. The CDR3 bases are TGCAGCGTGGGGACAGGCCAAGAGACCCAGTACTTC.

V is TRBV29-1 and J is TRBJ2-1; 7 bases are shared with TRBD2. V was pared by 4 bases and J by 0 bases, with 3 bases of the junction left unmatched. Germline assignment: CDR1 SQVTM and CDR2 ANQGSEA. This CDR3 region has 14 residues. In DNA, the CDR3 is TGCAGCGTTGGGAGCGGGACCTCCTACAATGAGCAGTTCTTC. As protein: CSVGSGTSYNEQFF.

This clonotype was detected a few times. The DNA of the CDR3 is TGTGCCAGCAGCCCCAGACAGGGCGTCTACGAGCAGTACTTC. Its protein product is CASSPRQGVYEQYF. This sequence joins TRBV5-6 and TRBJ2-7, with 7 positions matching TRBD1. Unmatched junction bases numbered 7, after V lost 4 bases and J lost 3 bases. The CDR3 loop spans 14 amino acids. Germline assignment: CDR1 SGHDT and CDR2 YYEEEE.